This T cell receptor beta chain was sequenced for a study of blood T cell repertoires in COVID-19. At the level of the study: Sample material is recorded as cDNA or gDNA derived from T cells, B-cell-depleted T cells, or PBMCs.

V gave up 10 bases and J gave up 5 bases, with 14 bases separating them. The CDR3 has 13 amino acids. CDR1 and CDR2 (germline): LGHDT, YNNKEL (reference sequence). Profiled with immunoSEQ multiplex PCR; TCRdb holds only in-frame clones, not every one. This sample carries tens of thousands of clones, roughly 84% of them seen once, and the ten largest clones take around 28%. This TCR was recovered from a human donor in a cohort sampled during active COVID-19. The chain links TRBV3-1 (or the pseudogene TRBV3-2) to TRBJ1-4; D might be TRBD1 (5 bases). The sequenced material came from peripheral blood. CDR3 sequence (DNA): TGTGCCACCAAGGGGCAGGGAAATGAAAAACTGTTTTTT. Its translation is CATKGQGNEKLFF.